A single T cell receptor (beta chain) is shown here with its context. Antigen unknown. This record comes from a study of T-cell memory formation after mild COVID-19. General study findings and limits: Specificity for SARS-CoV-2 was not confirmed among the second-wave clones peaking on day 37. Chiefly within CM and EM were the contracting CD4+ clones; CD8+ ones were within EMRA.

Germline V gives CDR1 SGDLS, CDR2 YYNGEE. The length of the CDR3 is 16 residues. Trimming at V came to 3 bases and at J to 10 bases, leaving 15 bases not matched to a gene. 5'RACE primed at constant segments yielded TCR alpha and TCR beta cDNA libraries bearing sample barcodes and UMIs. TCRdb reanalysed the 5' RACE reads using MiXCR and keeps one entry per CDR3 protein. Of 450,000 to 650,000 distinct CDR3 sequences listed, under 20% are singletons. This TCR came from an adult woman who had mild COVID-19 (a few samples of this study predate the infection). Cell type and time point are not known. The chain is built from TRBV9 and TRBJ2-1; TRBD2 matches 8 bases. The sample comprised PBMCs or a T cell subset sorted from them (not recorded which). CDR3 loop: CASSGLTGTRSREQFF. The CDR3 region has the DNA TGTGCCAGCAGCGGACTCACCGGGACTAGGTCCCGAGAGCAGTTCTTC.